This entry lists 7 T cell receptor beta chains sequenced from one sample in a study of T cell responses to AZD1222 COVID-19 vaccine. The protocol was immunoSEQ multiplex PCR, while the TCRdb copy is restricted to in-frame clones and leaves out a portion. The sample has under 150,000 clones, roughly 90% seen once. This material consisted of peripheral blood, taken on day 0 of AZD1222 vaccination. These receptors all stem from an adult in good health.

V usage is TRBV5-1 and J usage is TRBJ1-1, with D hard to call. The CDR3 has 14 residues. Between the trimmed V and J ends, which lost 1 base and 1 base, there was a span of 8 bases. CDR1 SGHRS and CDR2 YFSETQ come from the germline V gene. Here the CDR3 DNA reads TGCGCCAGCAGCTTGAGTACAACGAACACTGAAGCTTTCTTT. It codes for CASSLSTTNTEAFF.

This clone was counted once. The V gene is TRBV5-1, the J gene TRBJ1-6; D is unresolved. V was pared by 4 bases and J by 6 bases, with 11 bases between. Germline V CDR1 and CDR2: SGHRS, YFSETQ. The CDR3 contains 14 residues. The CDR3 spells CASSPGVANSPLHF. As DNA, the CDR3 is TGCGCCAGCAGCCCGGGCGTGGCTAATTCACCCCTCCACTTT.

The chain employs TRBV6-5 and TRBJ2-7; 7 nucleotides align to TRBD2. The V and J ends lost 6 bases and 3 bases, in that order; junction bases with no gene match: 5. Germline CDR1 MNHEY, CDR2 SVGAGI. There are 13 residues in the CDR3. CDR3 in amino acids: CASRRTSYYEQYF. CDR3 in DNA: TGTGCCAGCAGGAGGACTAGTTACTACGAGCAGTACTTC.

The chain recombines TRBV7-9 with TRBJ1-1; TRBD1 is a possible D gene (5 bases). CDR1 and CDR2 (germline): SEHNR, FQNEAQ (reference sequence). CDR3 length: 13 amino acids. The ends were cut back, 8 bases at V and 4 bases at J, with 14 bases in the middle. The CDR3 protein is CASGLGGGTEAFF. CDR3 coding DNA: TGTGCCAGCGGCCTCGGGGGGGGCACTGAAGCTTTCTTT.

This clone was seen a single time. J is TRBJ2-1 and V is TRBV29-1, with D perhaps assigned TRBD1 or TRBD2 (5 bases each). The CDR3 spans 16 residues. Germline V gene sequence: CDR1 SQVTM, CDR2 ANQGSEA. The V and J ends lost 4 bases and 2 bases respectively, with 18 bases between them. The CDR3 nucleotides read TGCAGCGTTGGGGACCCGATCCTCGGGCCCTACAATGAGCAGTTCTTC. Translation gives CSVGDPILGPYNEQFF.

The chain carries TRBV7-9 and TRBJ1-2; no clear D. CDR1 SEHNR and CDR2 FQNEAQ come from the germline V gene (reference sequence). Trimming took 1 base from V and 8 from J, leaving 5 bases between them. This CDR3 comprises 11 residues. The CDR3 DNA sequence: TGTGCCAGCAGCTTAGGCAGAGGCTACACCTTC. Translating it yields CASSLGRGYTF. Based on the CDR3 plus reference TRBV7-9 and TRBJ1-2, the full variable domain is DTGVSQNPRHKITKRGQNVTFRCDPISEHNRLYWYRQTLGQGPEFLTYFQNEAQLEKSRLLSDRFSAERPKGSFSTLEIQRTEQGDSAMYLCASSLGRGYTFGSGTRLTVV.

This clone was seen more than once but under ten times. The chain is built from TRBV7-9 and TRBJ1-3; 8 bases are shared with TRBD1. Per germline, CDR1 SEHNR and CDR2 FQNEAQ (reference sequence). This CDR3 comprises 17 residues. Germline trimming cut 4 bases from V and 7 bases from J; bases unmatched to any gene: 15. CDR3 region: CASSYLRGQGARNTIYF. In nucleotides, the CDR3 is TGTGCCAGCAGCTATTTACGCGGGCAGGGGGCGCGGAACACCATATATTTT.